One and the same sample provided the 22 T cell receptor beta chains below, sequenced in a study of shared clonotypes between healthy human individuals. Clones were sequenced by immunoSEQ multiplex PCR, and TCRdb holds only the in-frame ones, with some missing. The table has 550,000 to 800,000 clones, less than 95% seen once. Material: memory CD8+ T cells from PBMCs. Subset defined: CD45RO+ cells pooled with CCR7-negative TemRA cells. The receptors derive from a man between 18 and 35 years old in good health. Some clones in this sample may be carry-over from other donors' samples.

As for this clone: The identical CDR3 is also encoded by other nucleotide sequences in the sample. The rearrangement uses TRBV28 and TRBJ1-1; D is uncertain. The CDR3 length is 14 residues. CDR1 is MDHEN and CDR2 is SYDVKM in the germline V gene. V shed 1 base and J shed 4 bases, with 10 bases lying between them. The CDR3 sequence: CASSLFRGGTEAFF. The CDR3, as DNA: TGTGCCAGCAGTTTATTCCGGGGAGGCACTGAAGCTTTCTTT. The variable domain in full, with the rest retrieved from reference TRBV28 and TRBJ1-1, is DVKVTQSSRYLVKRTGEKVFLECVQDMDHENMFWYRQDPGLGLRLIYFSYDVKMKEKGDIPEGYSVSREKKERFSLILESASTNQTSMYLCASSLFRGGTEAFFGQGTRLTVV.

The chain combines TRBV5-1 with TRBJ2-7; D ambiguous. The length of the CDR3 is 16 residues. The V and J ends lost 2 bases and 6 bases respectively, with 21 bases between them. Per germline, CDR1 SGHRS and CDR2 YFSETQ. The CDR3 region has the DNA TGCGCCAGCAGCTTCGGAAATAGGGCATTCGCGATCGAGCAGTACTTC. Protein product: CASSFGNRAFAIEQYF.

The chain has TRBV16 and TRBJ2-5, with D perhaps TRBD1 or TRBD2 (5 bases each). V was shortened by 4 bases and J by 0 bases, with 9 bases between the two germline ends. There are 14 residues in the CDR3. Germline-derived CDR1 and CDR2 are KGHSY and FQNENV. The CDR3 spells CASSPRGYQETQYF. The CDR3 region has the DNA TGTGCCAGCAGCCCCCGGGGCTACCAAGAGACCCAGTACTTC.

For the CDR3, the DNA is TGTGCCAGTAGTCCCAGGGGAGGGGACACTGAAGCTTTCTTT. Its protein is CASSPRGGDTEAFF. The chain employs TRBV19 and TRBJ1-1, with D perhaps matching TRBD1 (6 bases). Looked up from germline, CDR1 is LNHDA and CDR2 is SQIVND (reference sequence). With 5 bases removed from V and 3 bases from J, the gap between germline ends came to 13 bases. The CDR3 is made up of 14 amino acids.

The V call is TRBV28, the J call TRBJ2-7; 8 bases agree with TRBD1. The germline CDR1 and CDR2 sequences are MDHEN and SYDVKM. This CDR3 has 16 amino acids. Losses at the gene ends were 2 bases for V and 10 bases for J; bases not matched to a gene: 16. CDR3 coding DNA: TGTGCCAGCAGTTTAGTACCACGGACAGGGAGGAGAGAACAGTACTTC. Translation: CASSLVPRTGRREQYF.

CDR3: CASSDGTDLSLRTGELFF. The CDR3, as DNA: TGTGCCAGCAGCGATGGGACAGATCTAAGCTTGAGGACCGGGGAGCTGTTTTTT. The chain couples TRBV7-9 to TRBJ2-2, with TRBD1 matching over 7 bases. CDR1 is SEHNR, CDR2 FQNEAQ, per germline (reference sequence). This CDR3 has 18 amino acids. V dropped 5 bases and J dropped 5; count of bases not matched to a gene: 17.

The chain employs TRBV5-1 and TRBJ2-7, with D maybe TRBD1 (5 bases). V was clipped by 1 base and J by 4 bases, with 12 bases between them. The CDR3 runs to 14 residues. Germline CDR1 SGHRS, CDR2 YFSETQ. Here the CDR3 reads CASSLWQGLYEQYF. The CDR3 bases are TGCGCCAGCAGCTTGTGGCAGGGCCTATACGAGCAGTACTTC.

V and J are TRBV4-3 and TRBJ2-1; 10 bases match TRBD2. The CDR3 extends over 17 amino acids. CDR1 LGHNA and CDR2 YSLEER come from the germline V gene. After removal of 1 base from V and 9 bases from J, the junction contained 12 bases not matched to a gene. CDR3 coding DNA: TGCGCCAGCAGCCAAGGGGGATTAGCGGGAGGATTTACTGAGCAGTTCTTC. It is translated as CASSQGGLAGGFTEQFF.

This chain uses TRBV7-2 with TRBJ2-7; TRBD1 aligns across 9 bases. V trimming: 7 bases; J trimming: 3 bases; junction bases outside the gene matches: 10. CDR3 length: 15 amino acids. In germline, CDR1 is SGHTA, CDR2 FQGNSA. CDR3 coding DNA: TGTGCCAGCACCCACGGGACAGGGCCCATCTACGAGCAGTACTTC. Its protein is CASTHGTGPIYEQYF.

The chain is built from TRBV4-1 and TRBJ2-1; 7 bases agree with TRBD1. Trimming at V came to 1 base and at J to 9 bases, leaving 6 bases not matched to a gene. The CDR3 is 14 residues long. Germline loops: CDR1 MGHRA, CDR2 YSYEKL. The CDR3 reads CASSQATGLTEQFF. The CDR3 nucleotides read TGCGCCAGCAGCCAAGCGACAGGGCTTACTGAGCAGTTCTTC.

This clone was seen more than once but under ten times. The sample holds other DNA sequences that translate to the same CDR3. This rearrangement joins TRBV27 to TRBJ2-7, with D maybe TRBD1 (6 bases). CDR3 length equals 13 residues. V was shortened by 4 bases and J by 4 bases, with 11 bases between the two germline ends. Germline assignment: CDR1 MNHEY and CDR2 SMNVEV (reference sequence). DNA of the CDR3: TGTGCCAGCAGTTGGGGCAGGGGTTACGAGCAGTACTTC. Its protein product is CASSWGRGYEQYF.

The V gene is TRBV7-8, the J gene TRBJ2-7; a possible D gene is TRBD1 (5 bases). This CDR3 region has 16 residues. Between the trimmed V and J ends, which lost 1 base and 5 bases, there was a span of 18 bases. Germline values: CDR1 SGHVS, CDR2 FQNEAQ. The CDR3 nucleotides read TGTGCCAGCAGCTTAGATAAAAGGGGCGTTTGGGACGAGCAGTACTTC. Residues: CASSLDKRGVWDEQYF.

The genes are TRBV7-3 and TRBJ2-1; TRBD2 is a possible D gene (6 bases). The germline V gene encodes CDR1 SGHTA and CDR2 FQGTGA. Trimming shortened V by 5 bases and J by 0 bases, and 14 bases separated the two germline ends. CDR3 length equals 16 residues. The CDR3 nucleotides read TGTGCCAGCAGCCAGGTGGGCGGGAACTCCTACAATGAGCAGTTCTTC. Translated, it gives CASSQVGGNSYNEQFF.

The CDR3 DNA follows: TGCAGCGTGCGACCCGGGGGTGTTGAAGCTTTCTTT. This translates into CSVRPGGVEAFF. This sequence joins TRBV29-1 and TRBJ1-1, with TRBD1 as a possible D gene (5 bases). With 6 bases removed from V and 7 bases from J, the gap between germline ends came to 15 bases. This CDR3 has 12 amino acids. Germline values: CDR1 SQVTM, CDR2 ANQGSEA.

The rearrangement uses TRBV6-1 and TRBJ2-7; 9 bases match TRBD1. The CDR3 totals 15 residues. V lost 2 bases, J lost 3 bases, and 5 bases stayed unmatched. CDR1 and CDR2 from the germline V gene are MNHNS and SASEGT. The CDR3 loop is CASSEWGQGIYEQYF. The CDR3 DNA sequence: TGTGCCAGCAGTGAATGGGGACAGGGAATCTACGAGCAGTACTTC.

The rearrangement joins TRBV7-7 to TRBJ2-7; weak D call: TRBD1 (5 bases). The V end was cut by 1 base, the J end by 3 bases, with 7 bases between. The CDR3 has 13 residues. Germline lookup yields CDR1 SSHAT and CDR2 FNYEAQ (reference sequence). The CDR3 here is CASSLGGHYEQYF. CDR3 DNA sequence: TGTGCCAGCAGCTTAGGCGGACACTACGAGCAGTACTTC. Drawing the rest from reference TRBV7-7 and TRBJ2-7, the complete variable domain is GAGVSQSPRYKVTKRGQDVTLRCDPISSHATLYWYQQALGQGPEFLTYFNYEAQPDKSGLPSDRFSAERPEGSISTLTIQRTEQRDSAMYRCASSLGGHYEQYFGPGTRLTVT.

The CDR3 DNA reads TGCGCCAGCAGCCGCGGAGGGGGCGCAAGCGGCTACACCTTC. It translates to CASSRGGGASGYTF. The chain links TRBV4-1 to TRBJ1-2; 7 bases are shared with TRBD1. Germline CDR1 reads MGHRA; CDR2 reads YSYEKL. There are 14 residues in the CDR3. Trimming took 4 bases from V and 8 from J; bases not matched to a gene: 10.

J is TRBJ2-1 and V is TRBV5-4; the match to TRBD2 covers 14 bases. Unmatched junction bases numbered 7, after V lost 4 bases and J lost 7 bases. The CDR3 contains 16 residues. Per germline, CDR1 SGHNT and CDR2 YYREEE (reference sequence). The CDR3 bases are TGTGCCAGCAGCCTCTGGACTAGCGGGAGGACAAATGAGCAGTTCTTC. Amino acid sequence: CASSLWTSGRTNEQFF.

Comments on this clone: In the same sample, other DNA sequences code for this CDR3. The chain uses TRBV7-9 and TRBJ1-4; no clear D gene. The germline V gene has CDR1 SEHNR and CDR2 FQNEAQ (reference sequence). The CDR3 is 12 amino acids. Trimming left V 1 base short and J 7 bases short, with 4 bases between. The CDR3 DNA sequence: TGTGCCAGCAGCTTAGATGGTGAAAAACTGTTTTTT. Protein product: CASSLDGEKLFF.

This CDR3 reads CASSNSFNQPQHF. CDR3 DNA: TGTGCCAGTAGCAACAGCTTCAATCAGCCCCAGCATTTT. V gene TRBV19 combines with J gene TRBJ1-5; D gene unclear. V was shortened by 6 bases and J by 3 bases, with 9 bases between the two germline ends. The CDR3 has 13 amino acids. The germline V gene has CDR1 LNHDA and CDR2 SQIVND (reference sequence).

The chain employs TRBV19 and TRBJ1-2; unclear D gene. CDR1 and CDR2 from the germline V gene are LNHDA and SQIVND (reference sequence). The V gene lost 4 bases and the J gene lost 3 bases, with 15 bases spanning the gap. The CDR3 contains 15 residues. The CDR3 nucleotides read TGTGCCAGTAGTAGTCGCACCCTCGAATACTATGGCTACACCTTC. Translating gives CASSSRTLEYYGYTF.

V is TRBV5-4 and J is TRBJ2-7; D is undetermined. Germline values: CDR1 SGHNT, CDR2 YYREEE (reference sequence). Between the trimmed V and J ends, which lost 2 bases and 4 bases, there was a span of 13 bases. The CDR3 is 14 amino acids. In nucleotides, the CDR3 is TGTGCCAGCAGCTTACGAGGTGAGAATTACGAGCAGTACTTC. This codes for CASSLRGENYEQYF.